Sequencing of this TCR beta chain was carried out in a study of radiotherapy plus CTLA-4 blockade in lung cancer. Study in general: Around 20% of enrolled patients responded objectively, and around 30% had disease control.

In chemo-refractory metastatic non-small-cell lung cancer, patients got ipilimumab CTLA-4 blockade together with focal radiation. Profiling relied on immunoSEQ multiplex PCR, and the TCRdb table lists in-frame clones only, not all of them. The sample gives more than 75,000 clones, less than 80% of which show up once; roughly 13% is in the top ten. Specimen: peripheral blood, collected from a patient treated with radiotherapy plus ipilimumab. The source is a human donor with non-small cell lung cancer that progressed on radiotherapy plus ipilimumab.

The CDR3 reads CASSQEVGRDEQYF. The DNA of the CDR3 is TGTGCCAGCAGCCAAGAGGTAGGTCGCGACGAGCAGTACTTC. The chain couples TRBV4-2 to TRBJ2-7, with D unresolved. Trimming removed 0 bases at V and 5 bases at J, with 11 bases between. The CDR3 totals 14 residues. In germline, CDR1 is LGHNA, CDR2 YNFKEQ.